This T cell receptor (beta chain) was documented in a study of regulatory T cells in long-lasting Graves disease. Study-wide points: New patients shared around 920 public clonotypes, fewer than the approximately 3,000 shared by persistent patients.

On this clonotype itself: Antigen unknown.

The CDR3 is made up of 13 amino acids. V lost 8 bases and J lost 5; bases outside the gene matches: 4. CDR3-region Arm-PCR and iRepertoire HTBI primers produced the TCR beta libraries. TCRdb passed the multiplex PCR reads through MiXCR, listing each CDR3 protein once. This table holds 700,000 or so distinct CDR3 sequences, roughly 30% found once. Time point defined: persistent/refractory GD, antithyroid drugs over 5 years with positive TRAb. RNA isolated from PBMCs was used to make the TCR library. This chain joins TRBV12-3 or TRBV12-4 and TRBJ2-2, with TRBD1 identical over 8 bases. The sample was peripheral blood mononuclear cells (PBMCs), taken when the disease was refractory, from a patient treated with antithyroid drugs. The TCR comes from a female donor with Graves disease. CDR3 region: CASGTGGTGELFF. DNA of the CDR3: TGTGCCAGCGGGACAGGAGGAACCGGGGAGCTGTTTTTT.